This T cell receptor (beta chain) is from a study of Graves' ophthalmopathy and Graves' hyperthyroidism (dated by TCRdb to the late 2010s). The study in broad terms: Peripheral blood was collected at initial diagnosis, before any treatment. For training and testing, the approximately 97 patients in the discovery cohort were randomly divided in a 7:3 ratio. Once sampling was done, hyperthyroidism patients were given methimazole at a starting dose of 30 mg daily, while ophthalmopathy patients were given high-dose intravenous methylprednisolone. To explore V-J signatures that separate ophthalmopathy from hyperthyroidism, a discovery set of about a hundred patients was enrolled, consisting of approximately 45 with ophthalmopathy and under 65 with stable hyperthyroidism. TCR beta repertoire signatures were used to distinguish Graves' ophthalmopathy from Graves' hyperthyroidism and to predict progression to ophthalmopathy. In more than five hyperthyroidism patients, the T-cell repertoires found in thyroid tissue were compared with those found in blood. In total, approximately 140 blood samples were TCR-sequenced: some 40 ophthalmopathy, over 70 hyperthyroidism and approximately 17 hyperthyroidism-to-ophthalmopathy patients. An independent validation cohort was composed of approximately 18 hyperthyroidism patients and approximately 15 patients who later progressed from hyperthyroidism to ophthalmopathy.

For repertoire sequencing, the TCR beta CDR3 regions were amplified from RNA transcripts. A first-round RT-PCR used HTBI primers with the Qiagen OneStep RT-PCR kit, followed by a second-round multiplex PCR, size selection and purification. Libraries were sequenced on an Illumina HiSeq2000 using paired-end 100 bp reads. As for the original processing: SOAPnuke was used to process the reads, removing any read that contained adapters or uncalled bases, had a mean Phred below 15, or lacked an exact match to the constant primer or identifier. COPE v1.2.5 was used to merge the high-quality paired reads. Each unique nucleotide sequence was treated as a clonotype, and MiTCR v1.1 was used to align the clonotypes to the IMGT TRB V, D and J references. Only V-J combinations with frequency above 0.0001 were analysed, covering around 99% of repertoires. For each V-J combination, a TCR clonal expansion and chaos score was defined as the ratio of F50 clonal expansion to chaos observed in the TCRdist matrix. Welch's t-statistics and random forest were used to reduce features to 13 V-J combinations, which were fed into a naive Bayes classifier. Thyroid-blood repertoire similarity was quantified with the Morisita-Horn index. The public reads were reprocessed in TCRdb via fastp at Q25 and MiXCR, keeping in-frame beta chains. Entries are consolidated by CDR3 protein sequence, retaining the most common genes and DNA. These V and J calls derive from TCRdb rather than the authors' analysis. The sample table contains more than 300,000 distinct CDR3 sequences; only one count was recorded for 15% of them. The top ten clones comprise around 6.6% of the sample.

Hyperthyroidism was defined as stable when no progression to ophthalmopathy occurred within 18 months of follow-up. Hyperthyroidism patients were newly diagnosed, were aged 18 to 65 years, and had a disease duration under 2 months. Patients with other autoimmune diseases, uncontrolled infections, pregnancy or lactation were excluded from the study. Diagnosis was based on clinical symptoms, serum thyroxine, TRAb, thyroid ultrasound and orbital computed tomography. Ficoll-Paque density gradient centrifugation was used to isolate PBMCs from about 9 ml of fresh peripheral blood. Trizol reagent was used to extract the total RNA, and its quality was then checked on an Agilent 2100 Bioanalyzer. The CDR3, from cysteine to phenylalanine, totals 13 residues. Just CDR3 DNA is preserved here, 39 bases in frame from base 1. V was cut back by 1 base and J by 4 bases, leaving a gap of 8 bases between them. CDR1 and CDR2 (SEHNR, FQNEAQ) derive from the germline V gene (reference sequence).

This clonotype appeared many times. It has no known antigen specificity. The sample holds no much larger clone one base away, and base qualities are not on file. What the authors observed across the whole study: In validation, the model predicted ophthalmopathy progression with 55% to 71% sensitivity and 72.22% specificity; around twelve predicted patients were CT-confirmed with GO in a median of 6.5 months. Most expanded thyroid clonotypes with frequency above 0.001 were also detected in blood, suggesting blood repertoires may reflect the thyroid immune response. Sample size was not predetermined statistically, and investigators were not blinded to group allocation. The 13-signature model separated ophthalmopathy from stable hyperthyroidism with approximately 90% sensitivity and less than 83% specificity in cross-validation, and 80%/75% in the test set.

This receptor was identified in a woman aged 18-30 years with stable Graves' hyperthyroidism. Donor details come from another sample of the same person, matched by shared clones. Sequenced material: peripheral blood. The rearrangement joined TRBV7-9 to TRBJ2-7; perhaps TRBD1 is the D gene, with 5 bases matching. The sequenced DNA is TGTGCCAGCAGCTTAGACCAGGGTTACGAGCAGTACTTC. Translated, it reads CASSLDQGYEQYF.